This T cell receptor beta chain comes out of a study of neurological immune-mediated disorders. This clonotype has at least ten counts. CDR1 is SGHRS, CDR2 YFSETQ, per germline. CDR3 size: 16 residues. J gave up 2 bases and V 1 base, and 8 bases lay outside the gene matches. TCRdb passed the 5' RACE reads through MiXCR, listing each CDR3 protein once. The repertoire holds 20,000 to 30,000 distinct CDR3 sequences, with 2% to 2.5% as singletons. The chain has TRBV5-1 and TRBJ1-1, with 7 nucleotides matching TRBD1. The clonotype was recovered from a woman aged 50 to 60 with multiple sclerosis. Sequenced sample: PBMCs. The CDR3 DNA reads TGCGCCAGCAGCTTGAGAGGGGGCCTGTCAAACACTGAAGCTTTCTTT. This gives the protein CASSLRGGLSNTEAFF.